Listed below are T cell receptor beta chains from one sample, sequenced in a study of cytomegalovirus exposure and HLA in healthy donors. Only in-frame clones appear in the TCRdb table, and some are missing; sequencing was by immunoSEQ multiplex PCR. The table lists under 200,000 clones, around 88% of them singletons, with less than 0.4% in the top ten. Material for sequencing was PBMCs. The receptors here all came from a young woman in good health and CMV-seronegative. Both conserved end residues are part of each CDR3. Fields, in order: clone size, J gene, V gene, D gene, CDR3 DNA, CDR3 protein. The D gene is left open where the match is weak. Some rows have no size entry. The others give once, few or many, or a class for an expanded clone.

size: .
J: TRBJ1-5
V: TRBV28
D: .
DNA: TGTGCCAGCAGGGCCGCGGGTCAGCCCCAGCATTTT
CDR3: CASRAAGQPQHF

size: .
J: TRBJ1-2
V: TRBV7-3
D: TRBD1
DNA: TGTGCCAGCAGCGCCACAGGGGGCGCAGGCTACACCTTC
CDR3: CASSATGGAGYTF

size: .
J: TRBJ2-3
V: TRBV19
D: TRBD2
DNA: TGTGCCAGTACCCCCGGCGGGACTAGCGGGGGCTTGAGGGAGGTTACGCAGTATTTT
CDR3: CASTPGGTSGGLREVTQYF

size: .
J: TRBJ1-1
V: TRBV6-6
D: TRBD1
DNA: TGTGCCAGCAGCCGACAGGGGAGAGCTGAAGCTTTCTTT
CDR3: CASSRQGRAEAFF

size: .
J: TRBJ1-1
V: TRBV6-5
D: .
DNA: TGTGCCAGCAGTTACGCAGGGCCCACTGAAGCTTTCTTT
CDR3: CASSYAGPTEAFF

size: once
J: TRBJ1-1
V: TRBV19
D: .
DNA: TGTGCCAGTACCACCGGGACACCTAACACTGAAGCTTTCTTT
CDR3: CASTTGTPNTEAFF

size: .
J: TRBJ2-7
V: TRBV28
D: .
DNA: TGTGCCAGCAGTCGCGAGGGGGGGGGCTACGAGCAGTACTTC
CDR3: CASSREGGGYEQYF

size: .
J: TRBJ1-2
V: TRBV6-1
D: TRBD1
DNA: TGTGCCAGTCATCTCCAGGGGGCATCGATGGGCTACACCTTC
CDR3: CASHLQGASMGYTF

size: .
J: TRBJ2-1
V: TRBV7-6
D: .
DNA: TGTGCCAGCAGCTTAGTAGATGAGCAGTTCTTC
CDR3: CASSLVDEQFF

size: .
J: TRBJ1-2
V: TRBV20-1
D: TRBD1
DNA: TGCAGTGTAACAGGGGATCAAGGCTACACCTTC
CDR3: CSVTGDQGYTF

size: .
J: TRBJ1-1
V: TRBV6-5
D: TRBD1
DNA: TGTGCCAGCAGTTCCACAGGGGGGGGCACTGAAGCTTTCTTT
CDR3: CASSSTGGGTEAFF

size: .
J: TRBJ1-2
V: TRBV6-1
D: TRBD1
DNA: TGTGCCAGCACCCCAGGGGGATACTATGGCTACACCTTC
CDR3: CASTPGGYYGYTF

size: .
J: TRBJ2-1
V: TRBV5-1
D: TRBD2
DNA: TGCGCCAGCAGCTTGGGAAGCGGGGGCGCCTACAATGAGCAGTTCTTC
CDR3: CASSLGSGGAYNEQFF

size: .
J: TRBJ2-7
V: TRBV7-2
D: .
DNA: TGTGCCAGCAGCCCCGGACTAACTCCGAACGAGCAGTACTTC
CDR3: CASSPGLTPNEQYF

size: .
J: TRBJ2-5
V: TRBV29-1
D: TRBD1
DNA: TGCAGCGTTCTCTCCGGGACAGAACAAGAGACCCAGTACTTC
CDR3: CSVLSGTEQETQYF

size: .
J: TRBJ2-2
V: TRBV7-2
D: .
DNA: TGTGCCAGCAGCTTAGCGGGCGGAGGCACCGGGGAGCTGTTTTTT
CDR3: CASSLAGGGTGELFF

size: once
J: TRBJ2-7
V: TRBV28
D: .
DNA: TGTGCCAGCGGGAGCGGTAGTCCCTACGAGCAGTACTTC
CDR3: CASGSGSPYEQYF

size: few
J: TRBJ1-4
V: TRBV5-6
D: .
DNA: TGTGCCAGCAGCTTGGAACCGCGGGAGGCTAATGAAAAACTGTTTTTT
CDR3: CASSLEPREANEKLFF

size: .
J: TRBJ2-6
V: TRBV7-2
D: .
DNA: TGTGCCAGCAGCTGGAGGAGATCTGGGGCCAACGTCCTGACTTTC
CDR3: CASSWRRSGANVLTF

size: .
J: TRBJ2-7
V: TRBV2
D: TRBD2
DNA: TGTGCCAGCGGACTAGCGGGAGTTGTATACGAGCAGTACTTC
CDR3: CASGLAGVVYEQYF

size: .
J: TRBJ1-1
V: TRBV18
D: TRBD1
DNA: TGTGCCAGCTCACCACCGGACAGGGTGTCCACTGAAGCTTTCTTT
CDR3: CASSPPDRVSTEAFF

size: .
J: TRBJ2-4
V: TRBV6-6
D: .
DNA: TGTGCCAGCAGTACCGGGACTCTGGGGGACATTCAGTACTTC
CDR3: CASSTGTLGDIQYF

size: .
J: TRBJ1-2
V: TRBV2
D: .
DNA: TGTGCCAGCAGTGAGTTGCGGGAGATCTATGGCTACACCTTC
CDR3: CASSELREIYGYTF

size: .
J: TRBJ1-1
V: TRBV2
D: TRBD1
DNA: TGTGCCACCACAGGGGACCTAAACACTGAAGCTTTCTTT
CDR3: CATTGDLNTEAFF

size: .
J: TRBJ2-1
V: TRBV27
D: .
DNA: TGTGCCAGCAGTTTCATCGCGGGACCCGATCACAATGAGCAGTTCTTC
CDR3: CASSFIAGPDHNEQFF

size: .
J: TRBJ1-6
V: TRBV9
D: .
DNA: TGTGCCAGCAGCGTAGAGGTAGCAACACCCCTCCACTTT
CDR3: CASSVEVATPLHF

size: .
J: TRBJ1-5
V: TRBV28
D: .
DNA: TGTGCCAGCAGTTTAAGAGTTGGGGGGCAGCCCCAGCATTTT
CDR3: CASSLRVGGQPQHF

size: .
J: TRBJ1-1
V: TRBV6-1
D: .
DNA: TGTGCCAGCAGGTGGCAGGGGAACACTGAAGCTTTCTTT
CDR3: CASRWQGNTEAFF

size: .
J: TRBJ2-2
V: TRBV6-5
D: TRBD2
DNA: TGTGCCAGCAGTGGGAGGGCCGGGGAGCTGTTTTTT
CDR3: CASSGRAGELFF

size: .
J: TRBJ1-5
V: TRBV2
D: TRBD1
DNA: TGTGCCAGCAGTGTACAGGGGCGAAATCAGCCCCAGCATTTT
CDR3: CASSVQGRNQPQHF

size: .
J: TRBJ1-4
V: TRBV10-3
D: .
DNA: TGTGCCATCAGTGACCCTAGGACGGCGGGTAATGAAAAACTGTTTTTT
CDR3: CAISDPRTAGNEKLFF

size: .
J: TRBJ1-1
V: TRBV27
D: TRBD1
DNA: TGTGCCAGCAGGCGACAGGGGGCGAACACTGAAGCTTTCTTT
CDR3: CASRRQGANTEAFF

size: .
J: TRBJ1-2
V: TRBV28
D: TRBD1
DNA: TGTGCCAGCAGGGGGACAGCCCCTGGCTACACCTTC
CDR3: CASRGTAPGYTF

size: few
J: TRBJ2-5
V: TRBV28
D: TRBD2
DNA: TGTGCCAGCAGTTTACGGGGGGGACTAGCGGGACCTCGGGAGACCCAGTACTTC
CDR3: CASSLRGGLAGPRETQYF

size: .
J: TRBJ2-1
V: TRBV7-3
D: .
DNA: TGTGCCAGCAGCTTAAGTGGTAGCCCCTCCTACAATGAGCAGTTCTTC
CDR3: CASSLSGSPSYNEQFF

size: .
J: TRBJ2-3
V: TRBV4-2
D: TRBD2
DNA: TGTGCCAGCAGCCAAGGATCCGGGGGGGGAACAGATACGCAGTATTTT
CDR3: CASSQGSGGGTDTQYF

size: .
J: TRBJ1-2
V: TRBV28
D: .
DNA: TGTGCCAGCAGTTTTGAGCCTGGGGGGGGTGGCTACACCTTC
CDR3: CASSFEPGGGGYTF